One and the same sample provided the 24 T cell receptor beta chains below, sequenced in a study of T cell responses to AZD1222 COVID-19 vaccine. The data were produced by immunoSEQ multiplex PCR, yet TCRdb's version contains in-frame clones alone and is incomplete. The sample has under 70,000 clones, approximately 80% seen once. The starting material was peripheral blood, obtained 28 days after the second AZD1222 dose. These receptors were collected from an adult who received the AZD1222 COVID-19 vaccine.

This clone was seen a single time. The chain combines TRBV4-2 with TRBJ2-5, with 9 positions matching TRBD2. V lost 4 bases, J lost 3 bases, and 12 bases stayed unmatched. This CDR3 region has 17 residues. Germline CDR1 and CDR2: LGHNA and YNFKEQ. CDR3 residues: CASSPLGTAGGEETQYF. DNA of the CDR3: TGTGCCAGCAGCCCCTTGGGTACAGCGGGGGGCGAAGAGACCCAGTACTTC.

V and J are TRBV27 and TRBJ1-1; 9 positions agree with TRBD1. The J segment lost 5 bases and the V segment lost 5 bases, leaving 9 bases of the junction unmatched. This CDR3 is 15 amino acids long. Germline V CDR1 and CDR2: MNHEY, SMNVEV (reference sequence). CDR3 protein: CASSPWDRAGTEAFF. CDR3 nucleotide sequence: TGTGCCAGCAGTCCTTGGGACAGGGCGGGTACTGAAGCTTTCTTT.

The chain is built from TRBV5-6 and TRBJ1-2; 10 bases line up with TRBD1. Per the germline V gene, CDR1 is SGHDT and CDR2 is YYEEEE. The CDR3 extends over 18 amino acids. V lost 1 base to trimming and J lost 3 bases; unmatched junction nucleotides: 12. The CDR3 DNA reads TGTGCCAGCAGCTTGAGGGTATCGAGACAGGGGGCCCACTATGGCTACACCTTC. Translating it yields CASSLRVSRQGAHYGYTF. Using reference TRBV5-6 and TRBJ1-2 for the parts outside the CDR3, the full variable domain is DAGVTQSPTHLIKTRGQQVTLRCSPKSGHDTVSWYQQALGQGPQFIFQYYEEEERQRGNFPDRFSGHQFPNYSSELNVNALLLGDSALYLCASSLRVSRQGAHYGYTFGSGTRLTVV.

V is TRBV27 and J is TRBJ2-1; D not certain. The V end lost 3 bases, the J end lost 0 bases, and 9 bases lay between the germline ends. The CDR3 has 15 amino acids. CDR1 and CDR2 from the germline V gene are MNHEY and SMNVEV (reference sequence). Here the CDR3 reads CASSLARTSYNEQFF. CDR3 nucleotide sequence: TGTGCCAGCAGTTTGGCTCGGACCTCCTACAATGAGCAGTTCTTC.

J is TRBJ2-1 and V is TRBV28; 7 nucleotides agree with TRBD2. The CDR3 loop spans 16 amino acids. V trimming: 4 bases; J trimming: 2 bases; junction bases outside the gene matches: 8. The germline CDR1 and CDR2 sequences are MDHEN and SYDVKM. In DNA, the CDR3 is TGTGCCAGCAGTTCGGGCGGGAGTCACACCTACAATGAGCAGTTCTTC. It encodes CASSSGGSHTYNEQFF.

This chain uses TRBV7-2 with TRBJ1-3, with a possible D match to TRBD1 (6 bases). Germline CDR1 is SGHTA and CDR2 is FQGNSA. Trimming pared 5 bases from V and 0 bases from J, leaving 17 bases between. The CDR3 runs to 17 residues. The CDR3 DNA sequence: TGTGCCAGCAGCCCCCTGCCTGGGACACACTCTGGAAACACCATATATTTT. It yields the protein CASSPLPGTHSGNTIYF.

The genes are TRBV28 and TRBJ1-4; a weak D match, TRBD1 (5 bases). V shed 3 bases and J shed 0 bases, with 17 bases lying between them. This CDR3 comprises 18 residues. CDR1 and CDR2 (germline): MDHEN, SYDVKM. CDR3 DNA: TGTGCCAGCAGTTTGCGAAAAATGTCGACAGCAACTAATGAAAAACTGTTTTTT. This gives the protein CASSLRKMSTATNEKLFF.

V gene TRBV5-4 combines with J gene TRBJ2-3; TRBD2 matches 10 bases. V gave up 4 bases and J gave up 0 bases; unmatched junction bases: 5. The CDR3 has 16 amino acids. CDR1 SGHNT and CDR2 YYREEE come from the germline V gene (reference sequence). CDR3 sequence (DNA): TGTGCCAGCAGCCGGGGACTAGCGCTAAGCACAGATACGCAGTATTTT. Translated: CASSRGLALSTDTQYF. Full variable domain (outside the CDR3, taken from reference TRBV5-4 and TRBJ2-3): ETGVTQSPTHLIKTRGQQVTLRCSSQSGHNTVSWYQQALGQGPQFIFQYYREEENGRGNFPPRFSGLQFPNYSSELNVNALELDDSALYLCASSRGLALSTDTQYFGPGTRLTVL.

The V call is TRBV19, the J call TRBJ2-2; 8 bases map to TRBD1. The CDR3 spans 14 residues. Germline V gene sequence: CDR1 LNHDA, CDR2 SQIVND (reference sequence). The junction had 6 bases not matched to a gene; V was cut back by 7 bases and J by 5 bases. The CDR3 nucleotides read TGTGCCAGTAAGAGCAGGGGGCAAACCGGGGAGCTGTTTTTT. Its protein is CASKSRGQTGELFF.

The gene calls are TRBV19 and TRBJ2-1; 10 bases map to TRBD1. Germline CDR1 is LNHDA and CDR2 is SQIVND (reference sequence). This CDR3 has 17 residues. V lost 7 bases to trimming and J lost 7 bases; unmatched junction nucleotides: 16. The CDR3 DNA reads as TGTGCCAGTAAGCCCCGGGCCCCCCGGACAGGGGGAAATGAGCAGTTCTTC. This translates into CASKPRAPRTGGNEQFF.

The genes are TRBV21-1 and TRBJ1-4; the D segment call TRBD1 is taken from the table without a DNA check. TRBV21-1 is listed as a pseudogene. The length of the CDR3 is 15 residues. The CDR3 sequence: CASSSNRENNEKLFF. The CDR3 region has the DNA TGTGCCAGCAGCAGCAACAGGGAGAATAATGAAAAACTGTTTTTT.

The table lists this clone with a count of one. J is TRBJ1-2 and V is TRBV27; no reliable D call. From germline, CDR1 is MNHEY and CDR2 SMNVEV (reference sequence). The CDR3 totals 13 residues. V was clipped by 3 bases and J by 7 bases, with 12 bases between them. CDR3 region: CASSFSRSLGYTF. Written as DNA, the CDR3 is TGTGCCAGCAGTTTCTCTCGATCTCTTGGCTACACCTTC.

V is TRBV28 and J is TRBJ1-5; maybe TRBD1 (5 bases). CDR1 is MDHEN, CDR2 SYDVKM, per germline. Between the trimmed V and J ends, which lost 10 bases and 0 bases, there was a span of 16 bases. This CDR3 has 15 amino acids. CDR3 in DNA: TGTGCCACCCGGCGGGGGGGTGCTAGCAATCAGCCCCAGCATTTT. Amino acids: CATRRGGASNQPQHF. Drawing the rest from reference TRBV28 and TRBJ1-5, the complete variable domain is DVKVTQSSRYLVKRTGEKVFLECVQDMDHENMFWYRQDPGLGLRLIYFSYDVKMKEKGDIPEGYSVSREKKERFSLILESASTNQTSMYLCATRRGGASNQPQHFGDGTRLSIL.

The chain joins TRBV5-1 to TRBJ1-2; TRBD1 matches 9 bases. Germline CDR1 and CDR2: SGHRS and YFSETQ. The CDR3 covers 14 residues. V shed 4 bases, J shed 5 bases, and the junction held 6 bases outside the gene matches. CDR3 bases: TGCGCCAGCAGCGCTACGGGACAGGGTTATGGCTACACCTTC. It yields the protein CASSATGQGYGYTF.

The V and J genes are TRBV5-1 and TRBJ1-2; TRBD1 agrees at 10 bases. V lost 4 bases, J lost 4 bases, and 7 bases stayed unmatched. CDR1 and CDR2 from the germline V gene are SGHRS and YFSETQ. This CDR3 is built from 15 residues. CDR3 nucleotide sequence: TGCGCCAGCAGCACGACAGGGGGCTCAAGCTATGGCTACACCTTC. Translation: CASSTTGGSSYGYTF.

The chain joins TRBV15 to TRBJ1-2; TRBD1 aligns across 7 bases. The CDR3 length is 14 residues. CDR1 is LNHNV and CDR2 is YYDKDF in the germline V gene (reference sequence). Germline trimming cut 5 bases from V and 6 bases from J; bases unmatched to any gene: 9. CDR3 sequence: CATSPGQGGDGYTF. The CDR3, as DNA: TGTGCCACCAGCCCCGGCCAAGGGGGCGATGGCTACACCTTC.

The rearrangement joins TRBV3-1 (or the pseudogene TRBV3-2) to TRBJ2-1; 7 bases are a match to TRBD2. Germline lookup yields CDR1 LGHDT and CDR2 YNNKEL (reference sequence). The CDR3 has 16 amino acids. V lost 2 bases and J lost 0; bases outside the gene matches: 4. DNA for the CDR3: TGTGCCAGCAGCCAATACGGGGGGAGCTCCTACAATGAGCAGTTCTTC. It encodes CASSQYGGSSYNEQFF.

The chain is built from TRBV5-4 and TRBJ2-1; possible D gene TRBD1, 11 bases. CDR3 length: 16 residues. The V end lost 4 bases, the J end lost 3 bases, and 17 bases lay between the germline ends. Germline loops: CDR1 SGHNT, CDR2 YYREEE (reference sequence). The CDR3 region is CASSTSGTGGYNEQFF. CDR3 bases: TGTGCCAGCAGCACTAGCGGGACAGGGGGCTACAATGAGCAGTTCTTC. Combining the CDR3 with reference TRBV5-4 and TRBJ2-1 gives the whole variable domain ETGVTQSPTHLIKTRGQQVTLRCSSQSGHNTVSWYQQALGQGPQFIFQYYREEENGRGNFPPRFSGLQFPNYSSELNVNALELDDSALYLCASSTSGTGGYNEQFFGPGTRLTVL.

This chain uses TRBV2 with TRBJ1-6, with D possibly matching TRBD1 (6 bases). This CDR3 contains 13 residues. V gave up 11 bases and J gave up 7 bases, with 15 bases separating them. Germline V CDR1 and CDR2: SNHLY, FYNNEI. The chain's CDR3 is CAGKTGWNSPLHF. CDR3 DNA sequence: TGTGCCGGAAAGACAGGTTGGAATTCACCCCTCCACTTT.

This chain connects TRBV7-9 to TRBJ2-3; D call uncertain. Germline values: CDR1 SEHNR, CDR2 FQNEAQ (reference sequence). The germline V and J ends were trimmed by 3 bases and 2 bases, with 0 bases remaining between them. The CDR3 runs 11 residues. The CDR3, as DNA: TGTGCCAGCAGCTTCACAGATACGCAGTATTTT. This sequence encodes CASSFTDTQYF. The full variable domain, with the rest looked up from reference TRBV7-9 and TRBJ2-3, is DTGVSQNPRHKITKRGQNVTFRCDPISEHNRLYWYRQTLGQGPEFLTYFQNEAQLEKSRLLSDRFSAERPKGSFSTLEIQRTEQGDSAMYLCASSFTDTQYFGPGTRLTVL.

The genes are TRBV4-1 and TRBJ2-3; weak D call: TRBD2 (5 bases). The V gene's germline CDR1 is MGHRA and CDR2 YSYEKL. V was shortened by 4 bases and J by 2 bases, with 19 bases between the two germline ends. The CDR3 has 17 amino acids. CDR3: CASSPRTDSPNTDTQYF. The CDR3 DNA sequence: TGCGCCAGCAGCCCTCGGACGGACTCCCCGAACACAGATACGCAGTATTTT.

This clone was seen a single time. This chain connects TRBV4-1 to TRBJ2-1; 9 nucleotides line up with TRBD1. From germline, CDR1 is MGHRA and CDR2 YSYEKL. The CDR3 totals 16 residues. The V gene end was trimmed by 3 bases and the J gene end by 1 base; junction bases not matched to a gene: 4. CDR3 loop: CASSQGQGRSYNEQFF. Written as DNA, the CDR3 is TGCGCCAGCAGCCAGGGACAGGGAAGGTCCTACAATGAGCAGTTCTTC.

This chain uses TRBV3-1 (or the pseudogene TRBV3-2) with TRBJ1-2; TRBD1 is a possible D gene (6 bases). The length of the CDR3 is 14 residues. Germline V gives CDR1 LGHDT, CDR2 YNNKEL (reference sequence). V lost 0 bases to trimming and J lost 5 bases, with 10 bases between them. The CDR3 sequence: CASSQEGGRYGYTF. Here the CDR3 DNA reads TGTGCCAGCAGCCAAGAGGGGGGGCGGTATGGCTACACCTTC.

The chain links TRBV5-1 to TRBJ2-6; no clear D. The length of the CDR3 is 15 residues. Between the trimmed V and J ends, which lost 4 bases and 0 bases, there was a span of 8 bases. CDR1 and CDR2 (germline): SGHRS, YFSETQ. The chain's CDR3 is CASSTTISGANVLTF. The CDR3 region has the DNA TGCGCCAGCAGCACAACCATCTCTGGGGCCAACGTCCTGACTTTC.